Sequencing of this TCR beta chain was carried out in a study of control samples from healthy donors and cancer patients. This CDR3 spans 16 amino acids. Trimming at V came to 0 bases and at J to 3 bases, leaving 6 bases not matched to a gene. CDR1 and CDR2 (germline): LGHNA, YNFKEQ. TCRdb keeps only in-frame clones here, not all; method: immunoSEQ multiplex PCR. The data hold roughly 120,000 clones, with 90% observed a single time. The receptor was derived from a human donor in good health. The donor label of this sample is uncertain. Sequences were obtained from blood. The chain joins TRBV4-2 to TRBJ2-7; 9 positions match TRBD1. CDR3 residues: CASSQERQGEYYEQYF. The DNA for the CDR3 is TGTGCCAGCAGCCAAGAACGACAGGGGGAATACTACGAGCAGTACTTC.